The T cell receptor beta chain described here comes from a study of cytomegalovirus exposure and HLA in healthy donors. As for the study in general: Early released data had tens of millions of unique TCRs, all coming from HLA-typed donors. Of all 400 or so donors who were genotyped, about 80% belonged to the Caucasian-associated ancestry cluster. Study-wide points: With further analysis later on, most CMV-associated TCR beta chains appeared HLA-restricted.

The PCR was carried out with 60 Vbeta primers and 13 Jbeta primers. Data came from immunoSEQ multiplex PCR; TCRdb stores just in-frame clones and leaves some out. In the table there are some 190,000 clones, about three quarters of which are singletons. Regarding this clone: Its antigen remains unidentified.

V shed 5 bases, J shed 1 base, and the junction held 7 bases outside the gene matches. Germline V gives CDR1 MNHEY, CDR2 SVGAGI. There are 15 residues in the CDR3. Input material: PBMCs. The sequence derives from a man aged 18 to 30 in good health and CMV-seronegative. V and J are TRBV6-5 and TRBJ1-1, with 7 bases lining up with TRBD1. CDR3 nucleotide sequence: TGTGCCAGCAGTCTTACCGGGACAGCGAACACTGAAGCTTTCTTT. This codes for CASSLTGTANTEAFF.